This T cell receptor (beta chain) comes out of a study of graft-versus-host responses after intestinal transplantation. This CDR3 is 12 amino acids long. V was clipped by 3 bases and J by 7 bases, with 7 bases between them. Germline CDR1 and CDR2: SGHKS and YYEKEE (reference sequence). The sample holds a few counts of this clone. Assay: immunoSEQ multiplex PCR; the TCRdb copy retains only in-frame clones and omits some. The table has around 19,000 clones, roughly 40% seen once. This sequence was found in a human patient who was an organ donor for intestinal transplantation. This chain connects TRBV5-5 to TRBJ1-4; D ambiguous. Sample: alloreactive CD4+ T cells from a mixed lymphocyte reaction culture, taken before transplantation. As to subset: CFSE-low proliferating T cells sorted from roughly six-day pre-transplant mixed lymphocyte reaction (GvH or HvG direction). CDR3 sequence: CASSSMAEKLFF. CDR3 in DNA: TGTGCCAGCAGCTCCATGGCTGAAAAACTGTTTTTT.